This T cell receptor (beta chain) was sequenced in a study of cytomegalovirus exposure and HLA in healthy donors. General study points: By HLA locus, TCR association rates varied in a later analysis, with DRB1 showing the most and HLA-C the fewest. An analysis was carried out at a later point. It showed that HLA-associated TCR beta chains were more clonally expanded than equally common non-associated chains. Of the V segments, some could not be distinguished, including TRBV6-2 and TRBV6-3, and were excluded.

CDR3 length: 15 amino acids. Trimming removed 4 bases from V and 8 bases from J; junction bases left unmatched: 9. The germline CDR1 and CDR2 sequences are SGHNT and YYREEE (reference sequence). Primers: 60 Vbeta forward and 13 Jbeta reverse. Produced via immunoSEQ multiplex PCR; TCRdb's table is partial and in-frame only. The data show around 120,000 clones, around 85% seen once. As concerns this clone: Antigen: not known.

The origin of this receptor is a boy under 18 in good health and CMV-seronegative. Sequencing used PBMCs. The V call is TRBV5-4, the J call TRBJ2-1; TRBD2 matches at 10 bases. DNA for the CDR3: TGTGCCAGCAGCAAGAGCGGGAGGGCCGTTGATGAGCAGTTCTTC. Its protein is CASSKSGRAVDEQFF.